These T cell receptor beta chains were read from a single sample in a study of CD8 T cells in Susac syndrome. TCRdb recomputed calls from the immunoSEQ multiplex PCR reads with MiXCR, one row per CDR3 protein. The sample holds around 130,000 distinct CDR3 sequences; over 90% are singletons and the top ten take 0.12% to 0.15%. Sequencing was performed on CD4+ T cells from PBMCs. Receptors originate from a human donor with Susac syndrome. CDR3s include the opening cysteine and the closing phenylalanine or tryptophan. A D gene is named only where the DNA matches it firmly. The size of a clone is reported for some rows only, either as once, few or many, or as a class for expanded clones.

CDR3,DNA,V,D,size,J
CASSQDLGAYSNQPQHF,TGTGCCAGCAGCCAAGATTTGGGGGCCTATAGCAATCAGCCCCAGCATTTT,TRBV3-1,-,-,TRBJ1-5
CASSLGQAYYEQYF,TGTGCCAGCAGCTTAGGGCAGGCCTACTACGAGCAGTACTTC,TRBV7-2,-,-,TRBJ2-7
CASSAQGGGTQYF,TGTGCCAGTAGCGCACAGGGGGGAGGGACCCAGTACTTC,TRBV19,TRBD1,-,TRBJ2-5
CASSSAGTGDYGYTF,TGTGCCAGCAGCTCTGCTGGGACAGGGGACTATGGCTACACCTTC,TRBV7-2,TRBD1,-,TRBJ1-2
CSVYGTPRDITEAFF,TGCAGCGTTTATGGGACCCCTCGGGACATAACTGAAGCTTTCTTT,TRBV29-1,-,-,TRBJ1-1
CASAFMGGTEAFF,TGTGCCAGCGCCTTCATGGGGGGCACTGAAGCTTTCTTT,TRBV7-9,-,once,TRBJ1-1
CASSLNRDQPQHF,TGTGCCAGCAGTCTTAACAGGGACCAGCCCCAGCATTTT,TRBV5-6,-,-,TRBJ1-5
CSARVGQGRANTGELFF,TGCAGTGCTAGAGTAGGGCAGGGGCGAGCGAACACCGGGGAGCTGTTTTTT,TRBV20-1,-,-,TRBJ2-2
CSALTGGKSYEQYF,TGCAGTGCTCTTACAGGGGGCAAATCCTACGAGCAGTACTTC,TRBV20-1,TRBD1,-,TRBJ2-7
CANSPIETQYF,TGTGCCAACAGCCCAATAGAGACCCAGTACTTC,TRBV7-9,-,-,TRBJ2-5
CAWSRTDNYGYTF,TGTGCCTGGAGTAGGACAGACAACTATGGCTACACCTTC,TRBV30,-,-,TRBJ1-2